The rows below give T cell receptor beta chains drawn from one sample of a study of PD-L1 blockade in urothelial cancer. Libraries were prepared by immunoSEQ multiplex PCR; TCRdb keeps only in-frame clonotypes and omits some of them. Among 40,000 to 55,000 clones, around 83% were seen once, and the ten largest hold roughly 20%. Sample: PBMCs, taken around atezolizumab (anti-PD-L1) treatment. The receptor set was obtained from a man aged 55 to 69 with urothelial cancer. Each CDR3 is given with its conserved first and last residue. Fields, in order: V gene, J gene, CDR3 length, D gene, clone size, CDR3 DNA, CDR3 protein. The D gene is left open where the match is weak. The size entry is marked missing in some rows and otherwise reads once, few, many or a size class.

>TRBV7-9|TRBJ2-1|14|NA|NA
TGTGCCAGCAGCTCCGCGGGGACCTACAATGAGCAGTTCTTC
CASSSAGTYNEQFF
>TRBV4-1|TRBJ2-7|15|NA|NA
TGCGCCAGCAGCCACCAACAGGAGAACCCCTACGAGCAGTACTTC
CASSHQQENPYEQYF
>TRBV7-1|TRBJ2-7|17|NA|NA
TGTGCCAGCAGCTCTGGGGATGGCAGGGGAATCGCCTACGAGCAGTACTTC
CASSSGDGRGIAYEQYF
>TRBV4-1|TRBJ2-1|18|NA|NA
TGCGCCAGCAGCCAAGATTTTTTCGGGCGCGGGTGGAACAATGAGCAGTTCTTC
CASSQDFFGRGWNNEQFF
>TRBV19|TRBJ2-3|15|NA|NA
TGTGCCAGTAGTATTCAGGCGGGGTTAACAGATACGCAGTATTTT
CASSIQAGLTDTQYF
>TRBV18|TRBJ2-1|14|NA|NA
TGTGCCAGCTCACCGGGAACAGGGCTCAATGAGCAGTTCTTC
CASSPGTGLNEQFF
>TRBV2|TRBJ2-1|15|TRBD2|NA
TGTGCCAGCAGGGCTAGCGGGGGCTCCTACAATGAGCAGTTCTTC
CASRASGGSYNEQFF
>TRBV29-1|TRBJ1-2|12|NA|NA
TGCAGCGTTGGTGGCCAGGAATATGGCTACACCTTC
CSVGGQEYGYTF
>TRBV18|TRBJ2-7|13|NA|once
TGTGCCAGCTCACCACAGGGGGCCTACGAGCAGTACTTC
CASSPQGAYEQYF
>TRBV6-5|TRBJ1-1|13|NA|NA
TGTGCCAGTTTTCCGGGACACAGAACTGAAGCTTTCTTT
CASFPGHRTEAFF
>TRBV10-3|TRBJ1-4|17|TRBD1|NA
TGTGCCATCAGTGGAGGTGGCTCCGGGACAGGGCATGAAAAACTGTTTTTT
CAISGGGSGTGHEKLFF
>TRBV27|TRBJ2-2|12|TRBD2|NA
TGTGCCACCGGGGGGGGAACCGGGGAGCTGTTTTTT
CATGGGTGELFF
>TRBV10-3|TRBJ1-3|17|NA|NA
TGTGCCATCAGTGCGGCAGGGGTCCCAGGCTCTGGAAACACCATATATTTT
CAISAAGVPGSGNTIYF
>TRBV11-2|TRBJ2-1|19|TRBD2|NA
TGTGCCAGCAGCTTAGATGCTCCGACTAGCGGGAGGGCCGGGGATGAGCAGTTCTTC
CASSLDAPTSGRAGDEQFF
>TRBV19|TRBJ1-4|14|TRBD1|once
TGTGCCAGTACCATGACAGGGAGCAATGAAAAACTGTTTTTT
CASTMTGSNEKLFF
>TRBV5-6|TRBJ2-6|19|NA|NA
TGTGCCAGCAGCTTGGGGCAGGGTGGGTGGGCCTCTGGGGCCAACGTCCTGACTTTC
CASSLGQGGWASGANVLTF
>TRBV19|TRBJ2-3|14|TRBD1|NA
TGTGCCAGTCGAGGGGACAGTTTCACAGATACGCAGTATTTT
CASRGDSFTDTQYF
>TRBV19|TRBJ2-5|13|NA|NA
TGTGCCAGTAGTATTGGAAGGGGTACGACCCAGTACTTC
CASSIGRGTTQYF
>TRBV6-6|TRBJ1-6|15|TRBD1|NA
TGTGCCAGCAGTTACCTAAACAGGGGGGGTTCACCCCTCCACTTT
CASSYLNRGGSPLHF
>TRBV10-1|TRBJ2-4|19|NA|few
TGCGCCAGCAGGCCCCCTGTGGAGCGCCAAAACATAGCCAAAAACATTCAGTACTTC
CASRPPVERQNIAKNIQYF
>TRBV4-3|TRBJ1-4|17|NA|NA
TGCGCCAGCAGCCAGACGGGATCTACTACAACTAATGAAAAACTGTTTTTT
CASSQTGSTTTNEKLFF
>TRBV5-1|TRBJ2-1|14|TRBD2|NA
TGCGCCAGCAGCTTTAGCGGGAGTGGGTTTGAGCAGTTCTTC
CASSFSGSGFEQFF
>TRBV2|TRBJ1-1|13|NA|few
TGTGCCAGCAAGGAACAGCAGAACACTGAAGCTTTCTTT
CASKEQQNTEAFF
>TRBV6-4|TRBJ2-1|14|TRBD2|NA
TGTGCCAGCAGTGCTGGGACTAGCGGGGGGTTCCTGTTCTTC
CASSAGTSGGFLFF
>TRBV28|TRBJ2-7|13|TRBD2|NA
TGTGCCACCCTTGGGGGGGGTGGACACGAGCAGTACTTC
CATLGGGGHEQYF
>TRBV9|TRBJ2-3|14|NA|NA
TGTGCCAGCAATGTAGGGCGGGACACAGATACGCAGTATTTT
CASNVGRDTDTQYF
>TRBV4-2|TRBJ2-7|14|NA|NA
TGTGCCAGCAGCCAATCTTTCGGAGGGAACGAGCAGTACTTC
CASSQSFGGNEQYF
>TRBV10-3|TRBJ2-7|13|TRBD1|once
TGTGCCATCAGTGAGACAGGGGTCTACGAGCAGTACTTC
CAISETGVYEQYF
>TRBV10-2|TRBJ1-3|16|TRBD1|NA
TGCGCCAGCAGGGCGGGACAGAGAATCTCTGGAAACACCATATATTTT
CASRAGQRISGNTIYF
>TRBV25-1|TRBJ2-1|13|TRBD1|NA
TGTGCCAGCACCGGGGACAGGTCCAATGAGCAGTTCTTC
CASTGDRSNEQFF
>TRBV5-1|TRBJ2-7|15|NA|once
TGCGCCAGCAGCTTGCAGCCCGACAACTCCTACGAGCAGTACTTC
CASSLQPDNSYEQYF
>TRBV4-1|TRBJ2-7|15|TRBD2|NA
TGCGCCAGCAGCCAACTAGCGGCGAGCTCCTACGAGCAGTACTTC
CASSQLAASSYEQYF
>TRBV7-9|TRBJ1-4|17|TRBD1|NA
TGTGCCAGCAGATCAAACACCGGGACAGGGAGAGGGGAAAAACTGTTTTTT
CASRSNTGTGRGEKLFF
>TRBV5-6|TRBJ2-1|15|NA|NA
TGTGCCAGCAGCTTGGGATCTATTCTACGCCGTGAGCAGTTCTTC
CASSLGSILRREQFF
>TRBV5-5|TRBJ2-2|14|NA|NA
TGTGCCAGCAGCTTGGTGGCGGGCACCGGGGAGCTGTTTTTT
CASSLVAGTGELFF
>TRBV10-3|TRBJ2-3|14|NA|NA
TGTGCCATCAGCGAAGGGAGGTCGGGCGATACGCAGTATTTT
CAISEGRSGDTQYF
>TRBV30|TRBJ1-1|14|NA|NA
TGTGCCTGGACGACAGGTCTCTCTTACACTGAAGCTTTCTTT
CAWTTGLSYTEAFF
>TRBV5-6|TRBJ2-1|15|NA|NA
TGTGCCAGCAATTACAGGACAATAACCTACAATGAGCAGTTCTTC
CASNYRTITYNEQFF
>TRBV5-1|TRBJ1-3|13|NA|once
TGCGCCAGCAGCCCAAGCCTTATGGACACCATATATTTT
CASSPSLMDTIYF
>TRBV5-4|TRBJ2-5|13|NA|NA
TGTGCCAGCAGTTTCGGGAGTCAAGAGACCCAGTACTTC
CASSFGSQETQYF
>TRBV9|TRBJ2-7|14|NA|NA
TGTGCCAGCAGCGTAGCTGCCCAGGGCCACGAGCAGTACTTC
CASSVAAQGHEQYF
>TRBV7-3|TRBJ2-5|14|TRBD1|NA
TGTGCCAGCAGCCCCCAGACAGGGTGGGAGACCCAGTACTTC
CASSPQTGWETQYF
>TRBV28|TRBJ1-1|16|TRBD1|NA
TGTGCCAGCAGCCCCGCAGGGGGGACGGCGAACACTGAAGCTTTCTTT
CASSPAGGTANTEAFF
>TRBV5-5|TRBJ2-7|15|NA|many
TGTGCCAGCAGGCAAAAGGATGAAGGGGTATACGAGCAGTACTTC
CASRQKDEGVYEQYF